This T cell receptor (beta chain) was sequenced for a study of cytomegalovirus exposure and HLA in healthy donors. Regarding the study as a whole: Information on immune exposure was restricted to one variable (CMV serostatus). The majority of CMV-associated TCR beta chains were reported as apparently HLA-restricted in a later analysis.

13 Jbeta primers and 60 Vbeta primers were used for the PCR. The assay was immunoSEQ multiplex PCR, and TCRdb's table has in-frame clones only and misses some. The profile shows 180,000 or so clones, about 82% of them singletons. Germline lookup yields CDR1 SEHNR and CDR2 FQNEAQ (reference sequence). The CDR3 is 15 amino acids. V was shortened by 1 base and J by 8 bases, with 14 bases between the two germline ends. Nominal health characterized the donors when sampled, though unrecorded immune exposures were likely. For this clone: Its specificity is not known.

Sequenced: PBMCs. The chain combines TRBV7-9 with TRBJ1-4; perhaps TRBD1 as D (5 bases). The sequence was collected from a female donor in good health and CMV-seronegative. The CDR3 bases are TGTGCCAGCAGCTTAGGTGGGCGGGGGTCCGAAAAACTGTTTTTT. It encodes CASSLGGRGSEKLFF.